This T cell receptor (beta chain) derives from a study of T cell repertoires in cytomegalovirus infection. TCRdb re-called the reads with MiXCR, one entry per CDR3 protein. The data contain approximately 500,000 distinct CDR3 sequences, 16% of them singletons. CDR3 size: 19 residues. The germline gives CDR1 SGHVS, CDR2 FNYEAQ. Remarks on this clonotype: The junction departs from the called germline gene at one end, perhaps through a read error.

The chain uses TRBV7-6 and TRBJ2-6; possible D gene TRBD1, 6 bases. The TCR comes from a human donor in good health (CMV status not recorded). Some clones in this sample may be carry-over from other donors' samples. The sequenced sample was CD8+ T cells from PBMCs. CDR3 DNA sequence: TGTGCCAGCAGCTTGGGAAGGCAGGGGATCAGATCTGGGGCCATCGTCCTGACTTTC. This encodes CASSLGRQGIRSGAIVLTF.